This TCR beta chain is from a study of OX40 agonist ivuxolimab in advanced cancers. This clone was observed a single time. No antigen is known for it. V was cut by 0 bases and J by 1 base, with 13 bases left in between. Germline CDR1 and CDR2: SGHRS and YFSETQ. The CDR3 has 16 amino acids. Profiling relied on immunoSEQ multiplex PCR, and the TCRdb table lists in-frame clones only, not all of them. The repertoire includes some 78,000 clones, 88% of them detected once, and approximately 0.43% sits in the top ten. Study conclusions and caveats: Not determined was the antigen specificity of the expanded peripheral T cells.

This clonotype was sampled from an adult with an advanced solid tumor such as melanoma, head and neck, liver or kidney cancer. The chain has TRBV5-1 and TRBJ1-1, with D possibly TRBD1 on 5 matching bases. Sequenced material: CD4+ or CD8+ T cells sorted from blood, taken in a trial of the OX40 agonist ivuxolimab. For the CDR3, the DNA is TGCGCCAGCAGCTTGGCGGAGGGGCTCAGGAACACTGAAGCTTTCTTT. It translates to CASSLAEGLRNTEAFF.